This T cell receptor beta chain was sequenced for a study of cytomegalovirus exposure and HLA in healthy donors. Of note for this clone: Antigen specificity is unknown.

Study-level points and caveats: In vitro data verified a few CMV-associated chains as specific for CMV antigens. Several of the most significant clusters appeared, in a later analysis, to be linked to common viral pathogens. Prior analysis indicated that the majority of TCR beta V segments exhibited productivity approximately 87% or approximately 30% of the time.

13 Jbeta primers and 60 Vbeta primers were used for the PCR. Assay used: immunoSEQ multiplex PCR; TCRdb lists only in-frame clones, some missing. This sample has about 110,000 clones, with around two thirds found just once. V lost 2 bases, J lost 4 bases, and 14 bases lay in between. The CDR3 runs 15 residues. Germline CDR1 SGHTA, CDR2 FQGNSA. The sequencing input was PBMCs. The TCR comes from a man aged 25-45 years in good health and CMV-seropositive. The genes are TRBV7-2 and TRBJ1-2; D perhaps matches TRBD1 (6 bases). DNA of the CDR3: TGTGCCAGCAGCTTAAGCGGGGGGCAGATCTATGGCTACACCTTC. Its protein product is CASSLSGGQIYGYTF.